Reported below is one T cell receptor beta chain. It was healthy bone marrow donors who served as donors. Primers: 60 Vbeta forward and 13 Jbeta reverse. The table came from immunoSEQ multiplex PCR; TCRdb's copy has only in-frame clones and leaves some out. The sample lists a few hundred thousand clones; approximately 80% were seen once. This entry is derived from a study of cytomegalovirus exposure and HLA in healthy donors. The length of the CDR3 is 16 residues. Per the germline V gene, CDR1 is KGHSH and CDR2 is LQKENI. V shed 3 bases, J shed 2 bases, and the junction held 6 bases outside the gene matches.

This chain links TRBV18 with TRBJ1-3; 8 bases are shared with TRBD1. What was sequenced was PBMCs. The sequence came from a woman aged 40 to 50 in good health and CMV-seronegative. The CDR3 DNA reads as TGTGCCAGCTCACCGGGACAGGTTGGGACTGGAAACACCATATATTTT. Translating it yields CASSPGQVGTGNTIYF.